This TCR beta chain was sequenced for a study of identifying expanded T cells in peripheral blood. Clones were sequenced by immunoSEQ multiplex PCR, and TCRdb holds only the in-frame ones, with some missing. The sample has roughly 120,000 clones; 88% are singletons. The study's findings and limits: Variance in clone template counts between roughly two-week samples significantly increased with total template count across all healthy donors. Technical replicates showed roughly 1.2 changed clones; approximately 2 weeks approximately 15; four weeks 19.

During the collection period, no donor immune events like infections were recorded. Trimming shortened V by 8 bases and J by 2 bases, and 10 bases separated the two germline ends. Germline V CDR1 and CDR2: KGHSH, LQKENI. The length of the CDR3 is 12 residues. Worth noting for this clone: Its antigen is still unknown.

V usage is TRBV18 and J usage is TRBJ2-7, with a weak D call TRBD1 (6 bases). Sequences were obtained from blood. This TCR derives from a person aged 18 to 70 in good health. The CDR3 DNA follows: TGTGCCAGCACTGGACAGACCTACGAGCAGTACTTC. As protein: CASTGQTYEQYF.